The present TCR beta chain was sequenced within a study of T cell responses to AZD1222 COVID-19 vaccine. Looking at the study overall: It was second doses at about 4 or about 12 weeks that were pooled.

Whole-study results and caveats: Seropositive status at baseline applied to only six AZD1222 recipients. Donors skewed white British and female; clonal diversity was possibly underestimated. Spike-wide coverage was observed for vaccine-associated CD4 TCRs, with dominant responses at 160-218 and 743-854.

The CDR3 runs 15 residues. Per germline, CDR1 LGHDT and CDR2 YNNKEL (reference sequence). Trimming pared 0 bases from V and 3 bases from J, leaving 9 bases between. Details on this clone: Antigen specificity is unknown.

The method was immunoSEQ multiplex PCR; TCRdb's version includes in-frame clones alone and lacks a portion of them. The data show roughly 190,000 clones, more than 75% seen once. The chain has TRBV3-1 (or the pseudogene TRBV3-2) and TRBJ1-5; no firm D call. The sequence was collected from an adult in good health. The material sequenced was peripheral blood, taken on day 0 of AZD1222 vaccination. The CDR3 here is CASSQDAGPNQPQHF. The DNA of the CDR3 is TGTGCCAGCAGCCAAGACGCCGGCCCCAATCAGCCCCAGCATTTT.